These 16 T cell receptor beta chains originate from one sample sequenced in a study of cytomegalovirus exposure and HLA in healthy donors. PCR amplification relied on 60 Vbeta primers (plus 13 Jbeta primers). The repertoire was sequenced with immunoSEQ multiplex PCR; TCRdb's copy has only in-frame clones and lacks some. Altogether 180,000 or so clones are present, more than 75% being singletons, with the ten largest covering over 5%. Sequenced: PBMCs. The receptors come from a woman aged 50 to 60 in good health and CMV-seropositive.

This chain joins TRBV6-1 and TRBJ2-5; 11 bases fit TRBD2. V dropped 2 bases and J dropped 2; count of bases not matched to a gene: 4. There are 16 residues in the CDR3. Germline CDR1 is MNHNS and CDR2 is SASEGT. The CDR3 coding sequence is TGTGCCAGCAGTGAAATTGTAGCGGGAGGGCAAGAGACCCAGTACTTC. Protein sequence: CASSEIVAGGQETQYF.

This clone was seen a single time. The CDR3, as DNA: TGTGCCAGCAGCTTGCGCCAGACAGATACGCAGTATTTT. It yields the protein CASSLRQTDTQYF. V is TRBV5-6 and J is TRBJ2-3; D uncertain. The CDR3 extends over 13 amino acids. V was trimmed by 1 base and J by 3 bases, leaving 6 bases between them. Germline V gene sequence: CDR1 SGHDT, CDR2 YYEEEE.

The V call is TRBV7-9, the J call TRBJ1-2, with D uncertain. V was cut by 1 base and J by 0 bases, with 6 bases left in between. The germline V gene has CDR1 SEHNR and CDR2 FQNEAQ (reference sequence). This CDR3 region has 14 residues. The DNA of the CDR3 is TGTGCCAGCAGCTTAGTTGGAGCTAACTATGGCTACACCTTC. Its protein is CASSLVGANYGYTF.

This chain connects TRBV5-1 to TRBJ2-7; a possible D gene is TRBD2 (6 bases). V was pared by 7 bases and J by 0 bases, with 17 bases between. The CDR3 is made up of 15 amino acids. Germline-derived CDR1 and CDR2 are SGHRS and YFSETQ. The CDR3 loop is CASRRAQDYSYEQYF. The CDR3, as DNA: TGCGCCAGCCGCCGCGCACAGGACTACTCCTACGAGCAGTACTTC.

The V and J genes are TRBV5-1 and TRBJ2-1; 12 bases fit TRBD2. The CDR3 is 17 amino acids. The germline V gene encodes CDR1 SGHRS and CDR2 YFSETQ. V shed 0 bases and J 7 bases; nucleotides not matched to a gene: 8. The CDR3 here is CASSLGEGLAGRNEQFF. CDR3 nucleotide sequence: TGCGCCAGCAGCTTGGGGGAAGGACTAGCGGGAAGGAATGAGCAGTTCTTC.

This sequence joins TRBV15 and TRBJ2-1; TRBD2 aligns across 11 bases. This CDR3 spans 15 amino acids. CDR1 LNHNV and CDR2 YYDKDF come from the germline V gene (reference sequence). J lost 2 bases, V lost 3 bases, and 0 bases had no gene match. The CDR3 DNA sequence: TGTGCCACCAGCAGGGGACTAGCGGCCTACAATGAGCAGTTCTTC. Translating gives CATSRGLAAYNEQFF.

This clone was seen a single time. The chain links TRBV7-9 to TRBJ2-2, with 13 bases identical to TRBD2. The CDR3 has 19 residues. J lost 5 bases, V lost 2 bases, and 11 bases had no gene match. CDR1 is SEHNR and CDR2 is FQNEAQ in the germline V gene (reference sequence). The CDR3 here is CASSLIPGATSGRTGELFF. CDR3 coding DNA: TGTGCCAGCAGCTTAATTCCGGGGGCGACTAGCGGGAGGACCGGGGAGCTGTTTTTT.

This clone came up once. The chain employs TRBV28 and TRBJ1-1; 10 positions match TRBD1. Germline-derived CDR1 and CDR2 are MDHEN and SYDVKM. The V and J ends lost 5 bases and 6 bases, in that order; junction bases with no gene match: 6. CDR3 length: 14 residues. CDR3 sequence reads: CASSPPGQGPEAFF. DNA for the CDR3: TGTGCCAGCAGTCCCCCGGGACAGGGGCCTGAAGCTTTCTTT.

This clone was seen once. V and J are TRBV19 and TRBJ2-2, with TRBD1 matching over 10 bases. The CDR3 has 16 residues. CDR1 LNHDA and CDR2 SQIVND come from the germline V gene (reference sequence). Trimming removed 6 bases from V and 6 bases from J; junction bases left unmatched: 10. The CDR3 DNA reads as TGTGCCAGTAGACTGCCGGGACAGGGGTTTCCCGGGGAGCTGTTTTTT. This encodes CASRLPGQGFPGELFF.

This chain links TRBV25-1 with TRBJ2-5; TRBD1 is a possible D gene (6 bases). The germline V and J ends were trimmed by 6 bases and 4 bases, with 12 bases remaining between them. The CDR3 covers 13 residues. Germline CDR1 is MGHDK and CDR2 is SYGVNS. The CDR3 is CASRQTGPETQYF. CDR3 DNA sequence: TGTGCCAGCAGACAAACAGGGCCAGAGACCCAGTACTTC.

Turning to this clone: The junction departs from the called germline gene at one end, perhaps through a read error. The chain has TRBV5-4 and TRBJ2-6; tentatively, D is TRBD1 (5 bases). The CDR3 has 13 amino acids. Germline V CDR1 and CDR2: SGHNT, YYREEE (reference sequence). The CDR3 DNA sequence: TGTGCCAGCAGCTTCTCTGGGGCCAACGGCCTGACTTTC. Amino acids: CASSFSGANGLTF.

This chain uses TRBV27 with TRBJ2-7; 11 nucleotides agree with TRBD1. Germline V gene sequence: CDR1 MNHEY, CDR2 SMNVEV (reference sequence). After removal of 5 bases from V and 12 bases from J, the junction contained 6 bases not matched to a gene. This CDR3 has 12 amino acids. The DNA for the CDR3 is TGTGCCAGCAGTGCCCAGGGACAGGGGGTGTACTTC. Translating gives CASSAQGQGVYF.

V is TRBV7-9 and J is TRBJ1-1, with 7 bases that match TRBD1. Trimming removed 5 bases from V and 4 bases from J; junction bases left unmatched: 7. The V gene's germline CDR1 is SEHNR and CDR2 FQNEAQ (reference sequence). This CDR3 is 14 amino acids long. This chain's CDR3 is CASSQRDRATEAFF. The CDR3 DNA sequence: TGTGCCAGCAGCCAACGGGACAGAGCCACTGAAGCTTTCTTT.

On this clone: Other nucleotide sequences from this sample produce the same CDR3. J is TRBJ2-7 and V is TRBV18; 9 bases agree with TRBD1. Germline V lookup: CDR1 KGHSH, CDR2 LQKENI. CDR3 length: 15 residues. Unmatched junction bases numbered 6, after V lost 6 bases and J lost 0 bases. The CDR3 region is CASSPGTGSSYEQYF. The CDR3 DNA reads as TGTGCCAGCTCTCCCGGGACAGGGAGCTCCTACGAGCAGTACTTC.

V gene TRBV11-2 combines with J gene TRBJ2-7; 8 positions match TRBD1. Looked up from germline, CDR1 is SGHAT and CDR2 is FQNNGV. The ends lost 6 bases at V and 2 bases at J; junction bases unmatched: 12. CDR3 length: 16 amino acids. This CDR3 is CASRATGDRRTYEQYF. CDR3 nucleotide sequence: TGTGCCAGCAGGGCGACAGGGGACAGGCGTACCTACGAGCAGTACTTC.

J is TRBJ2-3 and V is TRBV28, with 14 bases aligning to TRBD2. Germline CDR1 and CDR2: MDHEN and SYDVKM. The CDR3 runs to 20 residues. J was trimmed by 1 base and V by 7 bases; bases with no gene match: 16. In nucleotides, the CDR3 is TGTGCCAGCAACCCTCGTGGGGGACTAGCGGGAGAAGGAGGCACAGATACGCAGTATTTT. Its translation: CASNPRGGLAGEGGTDTQYF.